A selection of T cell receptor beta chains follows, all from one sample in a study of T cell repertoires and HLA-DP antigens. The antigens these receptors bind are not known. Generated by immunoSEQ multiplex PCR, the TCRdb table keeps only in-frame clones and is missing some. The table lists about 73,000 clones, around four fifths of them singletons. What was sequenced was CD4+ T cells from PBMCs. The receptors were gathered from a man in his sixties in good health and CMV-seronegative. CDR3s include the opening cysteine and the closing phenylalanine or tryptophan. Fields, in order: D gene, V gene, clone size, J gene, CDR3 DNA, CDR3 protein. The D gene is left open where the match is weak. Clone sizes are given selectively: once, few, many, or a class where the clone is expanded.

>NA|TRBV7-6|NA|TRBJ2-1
TGTGCCAGCAGCCCGAAGGGACTTCTGCCGGGGGAGCAGTTCTTC
CASSPKGLLPGEQFF
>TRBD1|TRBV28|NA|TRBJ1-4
TGTGCCAGCACCGGGACAGGGGTAGGAGAAAAACTGTTTTTT
CASTGTGVGEKLFF
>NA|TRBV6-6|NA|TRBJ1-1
TGTGCCAGCAGTAAGAAGACCGGTATGAACACTGAAGCTTTCTTT
CASSKKTGMNTEAFF
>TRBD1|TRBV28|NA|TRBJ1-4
TGTGCCAGCAGATCCTGGACAGGGGGAGGGGAGAAACTGTTTTTT
CASRSWTGGGEKLFF
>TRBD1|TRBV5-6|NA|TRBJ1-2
TGTGCCAGCAGCTGGAGGGGGAGGGACAGGGCCTATGGCTACACCTTC
CASSWRGRDRAYGYTF
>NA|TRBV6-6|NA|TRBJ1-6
TGTGCCTACCAGCCGTTACTAAATTCACCCCTCCACTTT
CAYQPLLNSPLHF
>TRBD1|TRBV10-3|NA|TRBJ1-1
TGTGCCATCAGTGAGTCATCCGGTTGGACAGGGAACACTGAAGCTTTCTTT
CAISESSGWTGNTEAFF
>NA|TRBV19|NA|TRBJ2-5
TGTGCCAGTAGTATAGAGGGACCCCGACTGCAGTACTTC
CASSIEGPRLQYF
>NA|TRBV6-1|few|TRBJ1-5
TGTGCCAGCAGTGAAGCGGGGTCTATGCAGCATTTT
CASSEAGSMQHF
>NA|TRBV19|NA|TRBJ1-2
TGTGCCAGTAGTAAGGGATCGCGGGTTAATAACTATGGCTACACCTTC
CASSKGSRVNNYGYTF
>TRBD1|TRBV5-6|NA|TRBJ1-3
TGTGCCAGCAGCCCGAGGACAGGAGTGAGCTCTGGAAACACCATATATTTT
CASSPRTGVSSGNTIYF
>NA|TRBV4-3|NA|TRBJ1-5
TGCGCCAGCAGCCAAGATTTCTCGGGGGGCTCGGGGCAGCCCCAGCATTTT
CASSQDFSGGSGQPQHF
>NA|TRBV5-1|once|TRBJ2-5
TGCGCCAGCACCGCTGTGGACATTCAAGAGACCCAGTACTTC
CASTAVDIQETQYF
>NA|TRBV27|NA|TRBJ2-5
TGTGCCAGCAGTTTATCGGGGAGGAGCTACCAAGAGACCCAGTACTTC
CASSLSGRSYQETQYF
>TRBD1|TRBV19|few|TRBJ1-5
TGTGCCAGTAGGACCGACAGGGGCGTATATCAGCCCCAGCATTTT
CASRTDRGVYQPQHF
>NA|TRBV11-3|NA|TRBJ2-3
TGTGCCAGCAGCCACGGGGCCAGCACAGATACGCAGTATTTT
CASSHGASTDTQYF
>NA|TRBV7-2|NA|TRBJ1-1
TGTGCCAGCAGCTTAGGGGGGAGGAGAAACACTGAAGCTTTCTTT
CASSLGGRRNTEAFF
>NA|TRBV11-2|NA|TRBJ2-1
TGTGCCAGCGGGTCATGGGGCAGGAGGGACAATGAGCAGTTCTTC
CASGSWGRRDNEQFF
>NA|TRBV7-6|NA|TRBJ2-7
TGTGCCAGCAGCCTAGATGGGGGCGCCTACGAGCAGTACTTC
CASSLDGGAYEQYF
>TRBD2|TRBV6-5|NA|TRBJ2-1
TGTGCCAGCAGTCCTCTAGCGGCAGGGGAGCAGTTCTTC
CASSPLAAGEQFF
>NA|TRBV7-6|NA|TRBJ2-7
TGTGCCAGCAGCTTAGGCGCAGTCCCGAGGTCCTACGAGCAGTACTTC
CASSLGAVPRSYEQYF
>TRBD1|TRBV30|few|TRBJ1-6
TGTGCCTGGAGTCCTCAACGGACAGGAAGGACTCATTCACCCCTCCACTTT
CAWSPQRTGRTHSPLHF
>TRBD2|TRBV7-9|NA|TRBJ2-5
TGTGCCAGCAGCCCTGGACTAGCGGCGGAGACCCAGTACTTC
CASSPGLAAETQYF
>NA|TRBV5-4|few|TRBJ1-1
TGTGCCAGCAGCTTGGTTAGGGAGAACACTGAAGCTTTCTTT
CASSLVRENTEAFF
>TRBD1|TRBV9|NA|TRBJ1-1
TGTGCCAGCAGCCCCAGGGGACAGGAGAACACTGAAGCTTTCTTT
CASSPRGQENTEAFF
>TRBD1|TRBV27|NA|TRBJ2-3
TGTGCCAGCAGTTTGGGGACAGGGATGAAGAGAGGTACGCAGTATTTT
CASSLGTGMKRGTQYF
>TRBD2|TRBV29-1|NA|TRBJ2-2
TGCAGCGTTGCTCAGACTAGCGTCGGGGAGCTGTTTTTT
CSVAQTSVGELFF
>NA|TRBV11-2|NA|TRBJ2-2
TGTGCCAGCAGCTTAGGGAAAGGAGTCACCGGGGAGCTGTTTTTT
CASSLGKGVTGELFF
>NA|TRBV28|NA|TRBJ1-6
TGTGCCAGCAGCCAAGGGGGGGTCAGCTCCTATAATTCACCCCTCCACTTT
CASSQGGVSSYNSPLHF
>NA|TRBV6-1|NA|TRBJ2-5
TGTGCCAGCAGTGAAAGGAATTCGCGTGGGGAGACCCAGTACTTC
CASSERNSRGETQYF
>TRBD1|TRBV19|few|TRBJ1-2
TGTGCCAGTAGTCCCGGGGGACAGGGAGGAAATGGCTACACCTTC
CASSPGGQGGNGYTF
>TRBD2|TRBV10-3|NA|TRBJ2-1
TGTGCCATCAGCCAAGAAATAATAGCGGGAACAAATGAGCAGTTCTTC
CAISQEIIAGTNEQFF
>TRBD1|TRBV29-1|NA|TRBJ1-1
TGCAGCGGACTCCCCGGACAGGGCACTGAAGCTTTCTTT
CSGLPGQGTEAFF
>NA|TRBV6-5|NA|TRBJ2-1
TGTGCCAGCAGTTCCTCAACCAGCACGGAGTTCTTC
CASSSSTSTEFF
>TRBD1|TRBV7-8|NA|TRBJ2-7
TGTGCCAGCAGTGGGGACAGCTCCTACGAGCAGTACTTC
CASSGDSSYEQYF
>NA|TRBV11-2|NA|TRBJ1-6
TGTGCCAGCAGCTTAACCCCAGGGCTTAATTCACCCCTCCACTTT
CASSLTPGLNSPLHF
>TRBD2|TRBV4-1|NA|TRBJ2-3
TGCGCCAGCAGCCGGACGGGACTAGCGGGGGCCACAGATACGCAGTATTTT
CASSRTGLAGATDTQYF